A selection of T cell receptor beta chains follows, all from one sample in a study of OX40 agonist ivuxolimab in advanced cancers. TCRdb's table, derived via immunoSEQ multiplex PCR, lists solely in-frame clones and lacks some. The sample includes roughly 76,000 clones, roughly 90% seen only once; the top ten take under 10%. Sequences were derived from CD4+ or CD8+ T cells sorted from blood, sampled in a trial of the OX40 agonist ivuxolimab. The receptors stem from an adult with an advanced solid tumor such as melanoma, head and neck, liver or kidney cancer. Each CDR3 is given with its conserved first and last residue. A D gene is named only where the DNA matches it firmly. The listing skips clone size in some rows; elsewhere it reads once, few, many or a size class.

D	J	size	V	CDR3	DNA
TRBD2	TRBJ2-7	-	TRBV29-1	CSVDGGVVNEQYF	TGCAGCGTTGATGGGGGGGTGGTCAACGAGCAGTACTTC
-	TRBJ2-1	-	TRBV13	CASSSGQSWEQFF	TGTGCCAGCAGCTCTGGACAGTCCTGGGAGCAGTTCTTC
-	TRBJ2-1	-	TRBV6-5	CASSYSHRNEQFF	TGTGCCAGCAGTTACTCGCATAGGAATGAGCAGTTCTTC
-	TRBJ2-5	-	TRBV7-6	CASSLEVSGYQETQYF	TGTGCCAGCAGCTTAGAGGTTAGCGGATACCAAGAGACCCAGTACTTC
-	TRBJ2-7	-	TRBV7-6	CASSLTWGNEQYF	TGTGCCAGCAGCTTAACGTGGGGAAACGAGCAGTACTTC
TRBD2	TRBJ2-7	-	TRBV27	CASSHGGGYEQYF	TGTGCCAGCAGCCATGGGGGGGGCTACGAGCAGTACTTC
-	TRBJ2-7	-	TRBV29-1	CSVDGGEAYEQYF	TGCAGCGTTGACGGGGGAGAAGCGTACGAGCAGTACTTC
-	TRBJ2-5	once	TRBV19	CASSIYGQTQYF	TGTGCCAGTAGTATTTATGGCCAGACCCAGTACTTC
-	TRBJ2-7	-	TRBV5-1	CASSLTADSAYEQYF	TGCGCCAGCAGCTTAACCGCGGACAGCGCTTACGAGCAGTACTTC
-	TRBJ1-5	-	TRBV27	CASRSGLSNQPQHF	TGTGCCAGCCGATCCGGGTTAAGCAATCAGCCCCAGCATTTT
-	TRBJ2-7	-	TRBV4-1	CASSQGWGGSYEQYF	TGCGCCAGCAGCCAAGGTTGGGGCGGATCCTACGAGCAGTACTTC
-	TRBJ1-5	once	TRBV10-3	CAISESGPNQPQHF	TGTGCCATCAGTGAGTCGGGGCCGAATCAGCCCCAGCATTTT
-	TRBJ2-7	-	TRBV5-1	CASHWGTESYEQYF	TGCGCCAGCCATTGGGGGACGGAGTCCTACGAGCAGTACTTC
-	TRBJ2-7	once	TRBV2	CASSGGGLYEQYF	TGTGCCAGCAGTGGGGGGGGGCTCTACGAGCAGTACTTC
TRBD1	TRBJ2-7	medium-sized	TRBV9	CASSGTTGSYEQYF	TGTGCCAGCAGTGGAACGACAGGGTCCTACGAGCAGTACTTC
-	TRBJ2-7	few	TRBV6-4	CASSDMLARLYLREQYF	TGTGCCAGCAGTGACATGCTGGCACGTCTCTACCTACGCGAGCAGTACTTC
-	TRBJ2-5	-	TRBV19	CASSIDQETQYF	TGTGCCAGTAGTATAGATCAAGAGACCCAGTACTTC
-	TRBJ1-2	-	TRBV27	CASSFTGTNGYTF	TGTGCCAGCAGTTTCACCGGGACTAATGGCTACACCTTC
TRBD1	TRBJ1-2	-	TRBV19	CASSLQGAHYGYTF	TGTGCCAGTAGCCTCCAGGGGGCGCATTATGGCTACACCTTC
-	TRBJ1-4	-	TRBV10-3	CAISDLKGGPNEKLFF	TGTGCCATCAGTGACCTGAAGGGGGGGCCGAATGAAAAACTGTTTTTT
-	TRBJ2-1	-	TRBV5-5	CASSVQGPQSSYNEQFF	TGTGCCAGCAGCGTACAGGGACCCCAAAGCTCCTACAATGAGCAGTTCTTC
TRBD1	TRBJ2-3	-	TRBV7-9	CASRRPGQGKDTQYF	TGTGCCAGCAGACGACCGGGACAGGGTAAAGATACGCAGTATTTT
-	TRBJ2-7	-	TRBV4-1	CASSQEGSVAYEQYF	TGCGCCAGCAGCCAAGAAGGTTCGGTCGCCTACGAGCAGTACTTC
-	TRBJ1-2	-	TRBV13	CASSPNRENYGYTF	TGTGCCAGCAGCCCCAACCGGGAAAACTATGGCTACACCTTC
-	TRBJ2-7	-	TRBV5-1	CASSPPLTEGYYEQYF	TGCGCCAGCAGCCCTCCCTTAACTGAGGGGTACTACGAGCAGTACTTC
-	TRBJ2-7	-	TRBV15	CATRKGGGESYEQYF	TGTGCCACCAGAAAGGGCGGGGGCGAATCCTACGAGCAGTACTTC
-	TRBJ1-1	once	TRBV2	CASSEGPRVPYAEAFF	TGTGCCAGCAGTGAAGGCCCCCGGGTCCCCTACGCTGAAGCTTTCTTT
-	TRBJ1-2	-	TRBV9	CASSVAGVRWGYTF	TGTGCCAGCAGCGTAGCAGGGGTGCGGTGGGGCTACACCTTC
-	TRBJ1-5	few	TRBV13	CASSLRGRGNQPQHF	TGTGCCAGCAGCTTACGAGGGCGCGGCAATCAGCCCCAGCATTTT
TRBD1	TRBJ1-6	-	TRBV30	CAWSEPGQGENSPLHF	TGTGCCTGGAGCGAACCGGGGCAGGGGGAAAATTCACCCCTCCACTTT
-	TRBJ1-4	-	TRBV2	CASSLTAGGTNEKLFF	TGTGCCAGCAGTTTAACCGCGGGAGGAACTAATGAAAAACTGTTTTTT
-	TRBJ2-5	-	TRBV5-6	CASSLGAMKTQYF	TGTGCCAGCAGTTTGGGGGCTATGAAGACCCAGTACTTC
TRBD1	TRBJ2-7	once	TRBV9	CASSVTGVSYEQYF	TGTGCCAGCAGCGTGACAGGGGTCTCCTACGAGCAGTACTTC
TRBD1	TRBJ1-5	-	TRBV5-1	CASSQGTGASNQPQHF	TGCGCCAGCAGCCAAGGGACAGGGGCTAGCAATCAGCCCCAGCATTTT
-	TRBJ1-1	-	TRBV10-3	CAIRPRDWDEAFF	TGTGCCATCAGGCCACGGGACTGGGATGAAGCTTTCTTT
TRBD2	TRBJ2-2	-	TRBV27	CASSLNAGGTSTGELFF	TGTGCCAGCAGTTTAAATGCGGGCGGGACTAGTACCGGGGAGCTGTTTTTT
TRBD2	TRBJ2-1	once	TRBV7-9	CASSLKSSSGGAVNHEQFF	TGTGCCAGCAGCTTAAAGTCTTCGAGCGGGGGGGCCGTTAATCATGAGCAGTTCTTC
TRBD1	TRBJ1-1	-	TRBV10-1	CASSPRGELNTEAFF	TGCGCCAGCAGCCCCAGGGGGGAATTGAACACTGAAGCTTTCTTT
-	TRBJ1-1	-	TRBV19	CASSPAEVMNTEAFF	TGTGCCAGTAGTCCTGCCGAGGTCATGAACACTGAAGCTTTCTTT
-	TRBJ1-5	-	TRBV5-6	CASSLQGGQPQHF	TGTGCCAGCAGTCTACAGGGTGGTCAGCCCCAGCATTTT
-	TRBJ2-5	-	TRBV13	CASSLLGHLQETQYF	TGTGCCAGCAGCTTATTGGGACATCTTCAAGAGACCCAGTACTTC
TRBD2	TRBJ2-3	-	TRBV4-2	CASSPYPTRGGPLSGDTQYF	TGTGCCAGCAGCCCGTACCCAACCCGGGGGGGGCCACTCTCCGGAGATACGCAGTATTTT
TRBD1	TRBJ2-7	-	TRBV2	CASIQGQGAYEQYF	TGTGCCAGCATTCAGGGACAGGGGGCTTACGAGCAGTACTTC
-	TRBJ1-2	-	TRBV21-1	CASSKAQGTLSGYTF	TGTGCCAGCAGCAAAGCGCAGGGGACACTTAGTGGCTACACCTTC
-	TRBJ1-2	-	TRBV27	CASSLSGGEVDYGYTF	TGTGCCAGCAGTTTAAGTGGCGGGGAAGTCGACTATGGCTACACCTTC
-	TRBJ1-2	-	TRBV6-6	CASSYLPGPFGYTF	TGTGCCAGCAGTTACTTACCAGGGCCTTTTGGCTACACCTTC
-	TRBJ2-2	-	TRBV11-2	CASSSPFFQLTGELFF	TGTGCCAGCAGCTCGCCGTTTTTTCAGTTAACCGGGGAGCTGTTTTTT
TRBD1	TRBJ2-2	-	TRBV5-6	CASSLGQGPGELFF	TGTGCCAGCAGCTTGGGACAGGGGCCCGGGGAGCTGTTTTTT
TRBD2	TRBJ2-1	-	TRBV4-2	CASSQEASGGPNEQFF	TGTGCCAGCAGCCAAGAGGCTAGCGGGGGGCCCAATGAGCAGTTCTTC
TRBD1	TRBJ2-3	-	TRBV7-8	CASSSGTGSTDTQYF	TGTGCCAGCAGCTCGGGGACAGGGAGCACAGATACGCAGTATTTT
-	TRBJ2-5	-	TRBV6-5	CASSYGAGVDETQYF	TGTGCCAGCAGTTACGGTGCAGGGGTGGACGAGACCCAGTACTTC
-	TRBJ1-6	few	TRBV7-6	CASSSHFGVDSPLHF	TGTGCCAGCAGCTCCCACTTCGGGGTTGATTCACCCCTCCACTTT
-	TRBJ2-1	-	TRBV11-3	CASSPTGYQYHEQFF	TGTGCCAGCAGCCCGACGGGTTATCAATATCATGAGCAGTTCTTC
TRBD2	TRBJ2-7	-	TRBV7-6	CASSFLSSTSGGSEQYF	TGTGCCAGCAGCTTCCTCTCCTCGACTAGCGGGGGGTCCGAGCAGTACTTC
-	TRBJ1-4	-	TRBV10-2	CASSESPAGTEKLFF	TGCGCCAGCAGTGAGTCCCCGGCAGGGACTGAAAAACTGTTTTTT
-	TRBJ2-5	-	TRBV23-1	CASTSCLAGSGETQYF	TGCGCCAGCACCTCTTGCTTGGCGGGGTCGGGCGAGACCCAGTACTTC
TRBD2	TRBJ2-7	-	TRBV10-3	CAISDPGLAGYEQYF	TGTGCCATCAGTGACCCGGGACTAGCGGGCTACGAGCAGTACTTC
-	TRBJ2-3	-	TRBV7-9	CASSLVEGFTDTQYF	TGTGCCAGCAGCTTAGTTGAAGGGTTTACAGATACGCAGTATTTT
-	TRBJ2-3	-	TRBV9	CASSEGGAPADTQYF	TGTGCCAGCAGCGAAGGGGGGGCCCCCGCAGATACGCAGTATTTT